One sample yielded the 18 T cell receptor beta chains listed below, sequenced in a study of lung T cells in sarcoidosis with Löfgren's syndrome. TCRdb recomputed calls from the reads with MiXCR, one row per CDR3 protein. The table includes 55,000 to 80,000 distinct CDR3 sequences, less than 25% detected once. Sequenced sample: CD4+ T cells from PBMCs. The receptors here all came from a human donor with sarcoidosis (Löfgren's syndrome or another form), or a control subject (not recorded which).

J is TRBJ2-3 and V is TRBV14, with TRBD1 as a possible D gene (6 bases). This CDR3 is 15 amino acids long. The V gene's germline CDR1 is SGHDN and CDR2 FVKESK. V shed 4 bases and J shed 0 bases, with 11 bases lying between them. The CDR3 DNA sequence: TGTGCCAGCAGCCGGTTCAGGGGAAGCACAGATACGCAGTATTTT. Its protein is CASSRFRGSTDTQYF.

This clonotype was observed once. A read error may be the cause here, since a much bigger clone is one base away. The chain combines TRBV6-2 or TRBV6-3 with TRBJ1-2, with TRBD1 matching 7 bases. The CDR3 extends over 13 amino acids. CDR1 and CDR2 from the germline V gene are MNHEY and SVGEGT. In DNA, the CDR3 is TGTGTCAGCAATAGGAAAGGACAGGCTGGTTACACCTTC. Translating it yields CVSNRKGQAGYTF.

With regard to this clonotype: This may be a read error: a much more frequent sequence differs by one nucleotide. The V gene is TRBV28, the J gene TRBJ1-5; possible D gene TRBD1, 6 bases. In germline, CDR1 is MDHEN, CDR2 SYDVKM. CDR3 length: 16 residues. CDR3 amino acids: CASSGRQVFSNQPRHF. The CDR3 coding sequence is TGTGCCAGCAGTGGGAGACAGGTTTTTAGCAATCAGCCCCGGCATTTT.

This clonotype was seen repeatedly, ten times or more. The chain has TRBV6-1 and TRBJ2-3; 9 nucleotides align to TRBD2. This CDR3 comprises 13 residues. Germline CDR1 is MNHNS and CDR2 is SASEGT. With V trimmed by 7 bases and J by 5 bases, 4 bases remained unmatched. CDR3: CASTLAGLDTQYF. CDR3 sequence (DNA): TGTGCCAGCACCCTAGCGGGGTTAGATACGCAGTATTTT.

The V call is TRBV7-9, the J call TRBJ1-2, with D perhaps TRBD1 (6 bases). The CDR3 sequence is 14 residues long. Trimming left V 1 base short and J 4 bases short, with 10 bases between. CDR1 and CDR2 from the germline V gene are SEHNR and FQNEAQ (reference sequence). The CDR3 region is CASSLELDSYGYTF. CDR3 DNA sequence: TGTGCCAGCAGCTTAGAATTGGACAGCTATGGCTACACCTTC.

The CDR3 DNA reads TGTGCCAGCAGCCGGACCGGGTACGAGCAGTACGTC. It is translated as CASSRTGYEQYV. The V gene is TRBV3-1, the J gene TRBJ2-7; D gene uncertain. The CDR3 contains 12 residues. Trimming stripped 4 bases from V and 4 bases from J, with 8 bases between. Germline CDR1 LGHDT, CDR2 YNNKEL (reference sequence).

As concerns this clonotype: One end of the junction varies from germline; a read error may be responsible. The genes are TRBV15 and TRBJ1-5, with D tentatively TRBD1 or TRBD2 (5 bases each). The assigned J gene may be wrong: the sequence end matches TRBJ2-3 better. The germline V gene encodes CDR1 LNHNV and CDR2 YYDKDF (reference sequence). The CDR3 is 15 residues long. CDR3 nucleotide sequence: TGTGCCACCGGCAGAGACGACAGCGGATATCAGCCCCAGTATTTT. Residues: CATGRDDSGYQPQYF.

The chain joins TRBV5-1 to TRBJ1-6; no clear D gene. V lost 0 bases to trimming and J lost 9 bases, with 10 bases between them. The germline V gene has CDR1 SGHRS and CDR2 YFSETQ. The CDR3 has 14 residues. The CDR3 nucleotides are TGCGCCAGCAGCTTGGGGGAGTTCGGTTCACCCCTCCACTTT. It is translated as CASSLGEFGSPLHF.

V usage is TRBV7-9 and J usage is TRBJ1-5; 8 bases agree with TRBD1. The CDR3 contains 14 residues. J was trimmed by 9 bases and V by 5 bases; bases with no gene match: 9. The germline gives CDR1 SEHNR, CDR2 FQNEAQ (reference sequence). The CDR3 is CASSPDRVGRPQHF. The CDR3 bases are TGTGCCAGCAGCCCGGACAGGGTCGGTCGGCCCCAGCATTTT.

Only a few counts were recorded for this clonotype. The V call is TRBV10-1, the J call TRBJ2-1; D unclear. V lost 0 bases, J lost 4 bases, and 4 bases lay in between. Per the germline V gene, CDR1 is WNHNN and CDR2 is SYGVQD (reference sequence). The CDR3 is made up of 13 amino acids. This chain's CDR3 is CASSESWYNEQFF. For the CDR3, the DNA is TGCGCCAGCAGTGAGTCGTGGTACAATGAGCAGTTCTTC.

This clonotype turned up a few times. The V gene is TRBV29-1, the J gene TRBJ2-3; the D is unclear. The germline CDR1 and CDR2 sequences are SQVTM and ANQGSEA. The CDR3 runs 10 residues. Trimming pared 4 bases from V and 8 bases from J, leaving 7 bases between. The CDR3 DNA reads TGCAGCGTTGCCGGGCTTACGCAGTATTTT. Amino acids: CSVAGLTQYF.

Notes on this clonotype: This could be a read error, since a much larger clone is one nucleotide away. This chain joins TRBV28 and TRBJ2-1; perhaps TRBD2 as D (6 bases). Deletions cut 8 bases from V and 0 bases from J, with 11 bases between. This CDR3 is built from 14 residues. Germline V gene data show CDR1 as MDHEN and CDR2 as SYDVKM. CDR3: CASGSGSSYNEQFF. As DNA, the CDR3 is TGTGCCAGCGGTTCCGGGAGCTCCTACAATGAGCAGTTCTTC.

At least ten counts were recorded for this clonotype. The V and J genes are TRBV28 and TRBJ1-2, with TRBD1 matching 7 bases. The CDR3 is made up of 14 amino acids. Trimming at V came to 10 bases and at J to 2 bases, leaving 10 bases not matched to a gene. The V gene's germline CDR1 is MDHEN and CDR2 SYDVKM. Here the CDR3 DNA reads TGTGCCACGGCAACCGGGACAGTGAACTATGGCTACACCTTC. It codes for CATATGTVNYGYTF.

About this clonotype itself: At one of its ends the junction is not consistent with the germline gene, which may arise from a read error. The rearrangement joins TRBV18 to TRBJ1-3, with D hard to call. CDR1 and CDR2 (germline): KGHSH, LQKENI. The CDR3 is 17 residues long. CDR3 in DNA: TGTGCCAGCTCACCAGGGCAGTCGCGCTCCTCTGGAAGCACCATATATTTT. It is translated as CASSPGQSRSSGSTIYF. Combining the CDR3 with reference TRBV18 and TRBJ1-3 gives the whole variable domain NAGVMQNPRHLVRRRGQEARLRCSPMKGHSHVYWYRQLPEEGLKFMVYLQKENIIDESGMPKERFSAEFPKEGPSILRIQQVVRGDSAAYFCASSPGQSRSSGSTIYFGEGSWLTVV.

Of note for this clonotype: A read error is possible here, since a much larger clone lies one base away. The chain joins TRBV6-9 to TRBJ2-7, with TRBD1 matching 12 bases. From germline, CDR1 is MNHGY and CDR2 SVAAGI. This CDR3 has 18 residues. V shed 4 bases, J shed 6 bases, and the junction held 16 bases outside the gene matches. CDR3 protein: CASSCSYGRRDRGPEQYF. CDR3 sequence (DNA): TGTGCCAGCAGTTGCTCGTACGGACGCCGGGACAGGGGGCCCGAGCAGTACTTC.

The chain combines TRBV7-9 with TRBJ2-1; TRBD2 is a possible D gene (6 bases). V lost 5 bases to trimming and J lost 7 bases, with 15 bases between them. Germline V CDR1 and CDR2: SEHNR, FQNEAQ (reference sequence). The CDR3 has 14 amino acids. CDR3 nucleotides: TGTGCCAGCAGCAGCGGGTATCGAGCAAATGAGCAGTTCTTC. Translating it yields CASSSGYRANEQFF. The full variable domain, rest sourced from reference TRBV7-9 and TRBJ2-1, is DTGVSQNPRHKITKRGQNVTFRCDPISEHNRLYWYRQTLGQGPEFLTYFQNEAQLEKSRLLSDRFSAERPKGSFSTLEIQRTEQGDSAMYLCASSSGYRANEQFFGPGTRLTVL.

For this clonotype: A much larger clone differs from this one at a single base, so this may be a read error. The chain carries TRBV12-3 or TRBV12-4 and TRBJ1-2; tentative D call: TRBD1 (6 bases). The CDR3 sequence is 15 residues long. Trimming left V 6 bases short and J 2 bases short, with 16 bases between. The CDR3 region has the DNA TGTGCCAGCAGCTTTAGATCAACAGGGAACTATGGCTACACCTTC. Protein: CASSFRSTGNYGYTF.

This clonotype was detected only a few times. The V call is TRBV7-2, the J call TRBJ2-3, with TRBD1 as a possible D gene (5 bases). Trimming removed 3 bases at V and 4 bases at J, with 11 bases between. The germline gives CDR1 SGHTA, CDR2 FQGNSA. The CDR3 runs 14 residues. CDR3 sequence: CASSFTGSPDTQYF. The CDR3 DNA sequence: TGTGCCAGCAGCTTCACAGGCTCCCCAGATACGCAGTATTTT.